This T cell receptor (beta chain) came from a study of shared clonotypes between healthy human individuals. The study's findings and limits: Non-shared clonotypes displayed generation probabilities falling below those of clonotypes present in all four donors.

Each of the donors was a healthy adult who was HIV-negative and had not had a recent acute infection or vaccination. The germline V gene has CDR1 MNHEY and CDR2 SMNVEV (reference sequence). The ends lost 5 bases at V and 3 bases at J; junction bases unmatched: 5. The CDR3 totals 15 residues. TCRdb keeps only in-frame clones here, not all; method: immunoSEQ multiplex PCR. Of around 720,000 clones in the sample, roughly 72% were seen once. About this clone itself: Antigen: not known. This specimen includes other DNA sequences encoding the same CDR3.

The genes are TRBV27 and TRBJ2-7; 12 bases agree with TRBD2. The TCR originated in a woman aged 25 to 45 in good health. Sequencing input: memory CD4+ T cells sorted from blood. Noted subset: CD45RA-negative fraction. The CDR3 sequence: CASSAKTSGSYEQYF. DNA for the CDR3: TGTGCCAGCAGTGCTAAGACTAGCGGGAGCTACGAGCAGTACTTC.